Shown below are 17 T cell receptor beta chains from a single sample sequenced in a study of T cells in women clearing cervical HPV infection. TCRdb's table, derived via immunoSEQ multiplex PCR, lists solely in-frame clones and lacks some. The sample table includes about 34,000 clones. Material for sequencing was blood buffy coat. These receptors were obtained from a woman between 18 and 70 years old with a cervical HPV16 infection that either progressed to CIN3+ or cleared (not recorded which).

Comment on this clone: The read comes to an end 3 residues before the CDR3 does, leaving the germline J gene to fill in the end. The chain combines TRBV18 with TRBJ2-7, with D perhaps being TRBD1 or TRBD2 (7 bases each). This CDR3 has 14 residues. V lost 3 bases to trimming and J lost 4 bases, with 13 bases between them. Per germline, CDR1 KGHSH and CDR2 LQKENI. CDR3 bases read: TGTGCCAGCTCACCTCGACAGGGAGGGTACGAG. Its protein is CASSPRQGGYE. Given in full, the CDR3 is CASSPRQGGYEQYF.

The part of the CDR3 DNA that was read is TGTGCCAGCAGCCTTACAGGACGAGTGAACACTGAA. As protein: CASSLTGRVNTE. The whole CDR3 protein reads CASSLTGRVNTEAFF. The gene calls are TRBV3-1 (or the pseudogene TRBV3-2) and TRBJ1-1; TRBD1 is a possible D gene (5 bases). Read data end 3 residues before the CDR3 end; the end is taken from the germline J gene. The germline V gene has CDR1 LGHDT and CDR2 YNNKEL (reference sequence). The CDR3 runs 15 residues. Trimming removed 4 bases at V and 0 bases at J, with 12 bases between.

For this clone: The CDR3 goes on 3 residues after the read ends, and that part is filled in from the germline J gene. J is TRBJ2-3 and V is TRBV19; 9 nucleotides match TRBD1. The CDR3 consists of 12 residues. Germline V gives CDR1 LNHDA, CDR2 SQIVND (reference sequence). The covered CDR3 bases are TGTGCCAGTAGGGACAGGGGAGAGACG. Translating it yields CASRDRGET. The whole CDR3 sequence is CASRDRGETQYF.

For this clone: The CDR3 is cut off 3 residues early in the read; its end comes from the germline J gene. The V gene is TRBV19, the J gene TRBJ1-1; perhaps TRBD1 as D (5 bases). CDR1 LNHDA and CDR2 SQIVND come from the germline V gene (reference sequence). The CDR3 spans 13 residues. CDR3 residues: CASTTMRQGEAFF. The DNA read from the CDR3 is TGTGCCAGTACAACGATGAGGCAGGGAGAA.

Comments on this clone: Sequencing ends 3 residues short of the CDR3 end; the germline J gene provides the rest. The gene calls are TRBV7-3 and TRBJ2-5, with 14 bases matching TRBD2. The V gene's germline CDR1 is SGHTA and CDR2 FQGTGA. The CDR3 extends over 17 amino acids. With V trimmed by 5 bases and J by 5 bases, 10 bases remained unmatched. The CDR3 bases that were read are TGTGCCAGCAGCCCCGGGACTAGCGGGGGTCAATGGGAGACC. Protein sequence: CASSPGTSGGQWET. The whole CDR3 protein is CASSPGTSGGQWETQYF.

About this clone itself: The missing CDR3 end, 3 residues past where the read stops, is filled in from the germline J gene. The chain couples TRBV19 to TRBJ1-5; 7 bases match TRBD1. This CDR3 contains 16 residues. The ends lost 5 bases at V and 0 bases at J; junction bases unmatched: 7. Germline-derived CDR1 and CDR2 are LNHDA and SQIVND (reference sequence). The CDR3 bases that were read are TGTGCCAGTAGTCTCAATTGGGACAGTAGCAATCAGCCC. Protein sequence: CASSLNWDSSNQP. The entire CDR3 sequence reads CASSLNWDSSNQPQHF.

For this clone: The observed sequence ends 3 residues before the CDR3 terminus, with the missing tail filled in from the germline J gene. This rearrangement joins TRBV19 to TRBJ1-2; TRBD1 matches at 8 bases. Germline CDR1 LNHDA, CDR2 SQIVND (reference sequence). The CDR3 is 15 amino acids. The ends lost 6 bases at V and 4 bases at J; junction bases unmatched: 10. CDR3 sequence reads: CASRNPGQVSYGYTF. The CDR3 bases that were read are TGTGCCAGTAGGAACCCGGGACAGGTCTCCTATGGC.

A word on this clone: Read sequence stops 3 residues before the CDR3 end, and the germline J gene provides the missing end. V usage is TRBV27 and J usage is TRBJ2-7; the D gene is possibly TRBD1 (6 bases). The germline V gene encodes CDR1 MNHEY and CDR2 SMNVEV (reference sequence). V was pared by 0 bases and J by 2 bases, with 20 bases between. CDR3 length: 18 residues. The sequenced CDR3 bases are TGTGCCAGCAGTTTATCCTACCTAGCCCTCGGACAGCCCTACGAG. This translates into CASSLSYLALGQPYE. The whole CDR3 sequence reads CASSLSYLALGQPYEQYF.

Concerning this clone itself: The read is 3 residues too short to cover the CDR3 end, so that end is filled in from the germline J gene. The V call is TRBV4-2, the J call TRBJ1-1; no definite D call. Looked up from germline, CDR1 is LGHNA and CDR2 is YNFKEQ. The CDR3 totals 16 residues. V gave up 1 base and J gave up 3 bases, with 15 bases separating them. CDR3 bases read: TGTGCCAGCAGCCAAGCAGATGGCCGCGGGGACACTGAA. Amino acids: CASSQADGRGDTE. In full, the CDR3 reads CASSQADGRGDTEAFF.

On this clone itself: With the read ending 3 residues before the CDR3 end, the germline J gene is used to fill in that end. This chain joins TRBV6-4 and TRBJ1-1; D possibly corresponds to TRBD1 (6 bases). The CDR3 covers 16 residues. Germline CDR1 MRHNA, CDR2 SNTAGT. Trimming removed 4 bases from V and 4 bases from J, with 19 bases in between. CDR3 sequence reads: CASSAAPGEVGTEAFF. The covered CDR3 bases are TGTGCCAGCAGTGCCGCTCCAGGGGAGGTAGGCACTGAA.

With regard to this clone: The CDR3 extends 3 residues past the end of the read, so its final part is completed from the germline J gene. The chain recombines TRBV20-1 with TRBJ2-3; D gene uncertain. Germline CDR1 DFQATT, CDR2 SNEGSKA (reference sequence). The length of the CDR3 is 12 residues. Trimming shortened V by 3 bases and J by 1 base, and 5 bases separated the two germline ends. CDR3 DNA (partial): TGCAGTGCTAGTTCTCGCACAGATACG. Translated: CSASSRTDT. The full CDR3 is CSASSRTDTQYF.

For this clone: The CDR3 end lies 3 residues beyond the end of the read and is filled in from the germline J gene. The rearrangement links TRBV30 to TRBJ1-2, with D maybe TRBD1 (6 bases). CDR3 length equals 13 residues. From germline, CDR1 is GTSNPN and CDR2 SVGIG (reference sequence). The part of the CDR3 DNA that was read is TGTGCCTGGAGTCGGATAGGGGGAGATACC. Amino acid sequence: CAWSRIGGDT. From start to end, the CDR3 is CAWSRIGGDTYTF.

Points on this clone: The read ends 3 residues early relative to the CDR3; the germline J gene fills the gap. V gene TRBV19 combines with J gene TRBJ1-2; TRBD1 matches 7 bases. Germline V CDR1 and CDR2: LNHDA, SQIVND (reference sequence). This CDR3 has 15 residues. This chain's CDR3 is CASSIGVGGTDTYTF. CDR3 DNA (partial): TGTGCCAGTAGTATTGGAGTTGGTGGGACAGATACC. Drawing the rest from reference TRBV19 and TRBJ1-2, the complete variable domain is DGGITQSPKYLFRKEGQNVTLSCEQNLNHDAMYWYRQDPGQGLRLIYYSQIVNDFQKGDIAEGYSVSREKKESFPLTVTSAQKNPTAFYLCASSIGVGGTDTYTFGSGTRLTVV.

Note on this clone: The sequenced fragment ends 3 residues before the CDR3 boundary, so the rest is inferred from the germline J gene. The V call is TRBV18, the J call TRBJ2-7; no clear D gene. Per the germline V gene, CDR1 is KGHSH and CDR2 is LQKENI. The CDR3 is made up of 15 amino acids. Trimming removed 0 bases from V and 2 bases from J, with 11 bases in between. Partial CDR3 DNA: TGTGCCAGCTCACCACCTTTGGGCAGTCCCTACGAG. Its translation is CASSPPLGSPYE. The entire CDR3 protein is CASSPPLGSPYEQYF.

Note on this clone: The read terminates 3 residues ahead of where the CDR3 ends, so the germline J gene completes it. The chain employs TRBV2 and TRBJ2-2, with 8 bases matching TRBD1. Germline trimming cut 8 bases from V and 7 bases from J; bases unmatched to any gene: 6. CDR3 size: 13 residues. CDR1 SNHLY and CDR2 FYNNEI come from the germline V gene. CDR3 DNA, as far as it was read: TGTGCCAGCTCGACAGGGGTGAGCGGGGAG. Residues: CASSTGVSGE. The entire CDR3 sequence reads CASSTGVSGELFF.

As regards this clone: The sequence runs out 3 residues before the end of the CDR3; the remainder is reconstructed from the germline J gene. The gene calls are TRBV5-6 and TRBJ2-5, with TRBD1 matching 8 bases. This CDR3 contains 14 residues. CDR1 and CDR2 (germline): SGHDT, YYEEEE. The V gene end was trimmed by 0 bases and the J gene end by 6 bases; junction bases not matched to a gene: 4. The CDR3 DNA, read in part, is TGTGCCAGCAGCTTGGATCAGGGGGCAAAGACC. This gives the protein CASSLDQGAKT. The CDR3 as a whole reads CASSLDQGAKTQYF. Based on the CDR3 plus reference TRBV5-6 and TRBJ2-5, the full variable domain is DAGVTQSPTHLIKTRGQQVTLRCSPKSGHDTVSWYQQALGQGPQFIFQYYEEEERQRGNFPDRFSGHQFPNYSSELNVNALLLGDSALYLCASSLDQGAKTQYFGPGTRLLVL.

As concerns this clone: The read finishes 3 residues shy of the CDR3 end, and the germline J gene is used to complete it. V gene TRBV2 combines with J gene TRBJ1-1, with 9 bases matching TRBD1. The CDR3 has 14 residues. V gave up 7 bases and J gave up 5 bases; unmatched junction bases: 8. CDR1 is SNHLY, CDR2 FYNNEI, per germline. The DNA read from the CDR3 is TGTGCCAGCAATTTACAGGGGGCCCGGACTGAA. It specifies CASNLQGARTE. The entire CDR3 reads CASNLQGARTEAFF.